The subject of this entry is one TCR beta chain. From the 5' RACE reads, TCRdb called clonotypes with MiXCR, one entry per CDR3 protein. The sample carries some 730,000 distinct CDR3 sequences, roughly 18% recorded once. This sample was included in a study of identical twins. Trimming pared 5 bases from V and 6 bases from J, leaving 12 bases between. Germline loops: CDR1 WNHNN, CDR2 SYGVQD (reference sequence). The length of the CDR3 is 13 residues. This sample was shared with a second study, whose subject was T cells expressing NK-cell markers. Per that study: NKG2C+ dominant clonotype frequencies in five to seven donors were roughly 1.0-7.5% of CD8+ T cells.

The TCR sequence derives from a woman younger than 35 in good health. The J gene is TRBJ2-3, the V gene TRBV10-1, with D unresolved. The sample was PBMCs. CDR3 in DNA: TGCGCCAGCAGTTCCCCGTTGGAGGATACGCAGTATTTT. As protein: CASSSPLEDTQYF.